Listed here are 29 T cell receptor beta chains from one sample, sequenced in a study of beta chain features in type 1 diabetes. Reverse transcription of all isolated RNA meant that expressed TCRB transcripts were sequenced. TCRdb keeps only in-frame clones here, not all; method: immunoSEQ multiplex PCR. The data show under 150,000 clones, about 7% seen once. Specimen: central memory CD4+ T cells from blood. The receptors stem from a woman aged 25-40 years in good health.

The V and J genes are TRBV28 and TRBJ1-1, with 8 bases aligning to TRBD1. Looked up from germline, CDR1 is MDHEN and CDR2 is SYDVKM. V shed 2 bases, J shed 8 bases, and the junction held 10 bases outside the gene matches. CDR3 length equals 15 residues. CDR3 nucleotide sequence: TGTGCCAGCAGTTTAGCAAGGCAGGGGGCCTCGGAAGCTTTCTTT. The encoded protein is CASSLARQGASEAFF.

The table lists this clone with many counts. The J gene is TRBJ2-1, the V gene TRBV4-3; TRBD1 is a possible D gene (6 bases). With 0 bases removed from V and 10 bases from J, the gap between germline ends came to 10 bases. Germline V gene lookup returns CDR1 LGHNA and CDR2 YSLEER. The CDR3 sequence is 13 residues long. The CDR3 loop reads CASSQDLDREQFF. Here the CDR3 DNA reads TGCGCCAGCAGCCAAGATCTAGACAGGGAGCAGTTCTTC.

This chain uses TRBV7-9 with TRBJ2-7; no clear D gene. Germline values: CDR1 SEHNR, CDR2 FQNEAQ (reference sequence). V lost 4 bases, J lost 6 bases, and 7 bases lay in between. This CDR3 spans 11 amino acids. This chain's CDR3 is CASSYSSEQYF. Here the CDR3 DNA reads TGTGCCAGCAGCTACTCTTCCGAGCAGTACTTC. The entire variable domain, with the rest obtained from reference TRBV7-9 and TRBJ2-7, is as follows: DTGVSQNPRHKITKRGQNVTFRCDPISEHNRLYWYRQTLGQGPEFLTYFQNEAQLEKSRLLSDRFSAERPKGSFSTLEIQRTEQGDSAMYLCASSYSSEQYFGPGTRLTVT.

Many counts were recorded for this clone. The gene calls are TRBV5-6 and TRBJ1-2; D remains ambiguous. This CDR3 is 11 amino acids long. Germline CDR1 is SGHDT and CDR2 is YYEEEE. Trimming shortened V by 4 bases and J by 2 bases, and 3 bases separated the two germline ends. DNA for the CDR3: TGTGCCAGCAGCCTCAACTATGGCTACACCTTC. Translation: CASSLNYGYTF.

The table lists this clone with a few counts. The chain joins TRBV9 to TRBJ1-2, with D possibly being TRBD1 (5 bases). Germline V lookup: CDR1 SGDLS, CDR2 YYNGEE. V lost 5 bases to trimming and J lost 3 bases, with 14 bases between them. This CDR3 has 14 amino acids. The CDR3 DNA is TGTGCCAGCAGTTCTCCGGCAGGGTACTATGGCTACACCTTC. Protein product: CASSSPAGYYGYTF.

Only a few counts were recorded for this clone. V usage is TRBV27 and J usage is TRBJ2-3; a possible D gene is TRBD1 (5 bases). Trimming left V 2 bases short and J 5 bases short, with 11 bases between. Germline assignment: CDR1 MNHEY and CDR2 SMNVEV (reference sequence). The CDR3 totals 14 residues. CDR3 DNA: TGTGCCAGCAGTTTACGAGACAGTCAAGATACGCAGTATTTT. This encodes CASSLRDSQDTQYF.

The gene calls are TRBV29-1 and TRBJ1-2; 9 bases fit TRBD1. This CDR3 has 15 residues. CDR1 SQVTM and CDR2 ANQGSEA come from the germline V gene. The ends lost 6 bases at V and 8 bases at J; junction bases unmatched: 16. The CDR3: CSVPKQGASFSGYTF. The CDR3 DNA reads as TGCAGCGTCCCGAAACAGGGGGCGAGCTTTTCGGGCTACACCTTC.

CDR3 nucleotides: TGTGCCTGGAGTGTACTACTAGTAAAGGGGGAGCTGTTTTTT. Translation gives CAWSVLLVKGELFF. The V call is TRBV30, the J call TRBJ2-2; D possibly corresponds to TRBD2 (5 bases). Germline V gene data show CDR1 as GTSNPN and CDR2 as SVGIG (reference sequence). CDR3 length: 14 residues. The V and J ends lost 0 bases and 8 bases respectively, with 13 bases between them.

This clone was counted a few times. V is TRBV7-7 and J is TRBJ2-7; no definite D call. The germline CDR1 and CDR2 sequences are SSHAT and FNYEAQ (reference sequence). CDR3 length: 12 amino acids. Trimming stripped 3 bases from V and 3 bases from J, with 6 bases between. CDR3 amino acids: CASSLENYEQYF. In DNA form, the CDR3 reads TGTGCCAGCAGCTTGGAGAACTACGAGCAGTACTTC.

The chain is built from TRBV15 and TRBJ2-7, with 8 bases that match TRBD1. Germline loops: CDR1 LNHNV, CDR2 YYDKDF (reference sequence). The CDR3 has 16 residues. The junction had 7 bases not matched to a gene; V was cut back by 3 bases and J by 0 bases. CDR3 DNA sequence: TGTGCCACCAGCAGGGGCTGGGGGACAGGCTCCTACGAGCAGTACTTC. Translating gives CATSRGWGTGSYEQYF.

The rearrangement links TRBV7-9 to TRBJ2-7, with 13 bases aligning to TRBD2. V lost 4 bases, J lost 2 bases, and 5 bases stayed unmatched. The CDR3 spans 16 residues. Per germline, CDR1 SEHNR and CDR2 FQNEAQ (reference sequence). The CDR3 DNA follows: TGTGCCAGCAGCTCCAAACTAGCGGGAGGGCCCTACGAGCAGTACTTC. Translation gives CASSSKLAGGPYEQYF.

In this sample, this clone turned up a few times. Sequence at one end of the junction differs from germline and may be a read error. V and J are TRBV11-2 and TRBJ2-3, with 10 bases matching TRBD2. CDR1 is SGHAT and CDR2 is FQNNGV in the germline V gene. This CDR3 region has 14 residues. The CDR3 nucleotides are TGTGCCAGCAGTTTAGCGGGAGGACGAGATACGCAGTATTTT. Protein product: CASSLAGGRDTQYF.

This clone was detected only a few times. The chain carries TRBV4-2 and TRBJ2-5; weak D call: TRBD2 (6 bases). The CDR3 is made up of 15 amino acids. Germline lookup yields CDR1 LGHNA and CDR2 YNFKEQ. Deletions cut 1 base from V and 2 bases from J, with 11 bases between. This CDR3 reads CASSQAGVGQETQYF. CDR3 bases: TGTGCCAGCAGCCAAGCGGGAGTTGGGCAAGAGACCCAGTACTTC.

The rearrangement joins TRBV28 to TRBJ2-7; D might be TRBD1 (6 bases). CDR3 length: 13 residues. Per the germline V gene, CDR1 is MDHEN and CDR2 is SYDVKM. Trimming took 6 bases from V and 5 from J, leaving 14 bases between them. CDR3 sequence: CASSLQGTDEQYF. CDR3 in DNA: TGTGCCAGCAGCCTACAGGGTACCGACGAGCAGTACTTC.

This clone was seen only a few times. V gene TRBV21-1 combines with J gene TRBJ1-5; the table's D call, TRBD1, has no DNA check behind it. TRBV21-1 is marked as a pseudogene. This CDR3 contains 19 residues. The CDR3 sequence is CASSKGLDRRIASNQPQHF. The CDR3, as DNA: TGTGCCAGCAGCAAAGGGTTGGACAGACGGATCGCGAGCAATCAGCCCCAGCATTTT.

The chain is built from TRBV29-1 and TRBJ2-1, with 9 bases fitting TRBD2. V shed 5 bases, J shed 9 bases, and the junction held 8 bases outside the gene matches. Germline V CDR1 and CDR2: SQVTM, ANQGSEA. The CDR3 is 13 amino acids. The CDR3 here is CSVISGSGVEQFF. CDR3 bases: TGCAGCGTTATTAGCGGGAGCGGGGTTGAGCAGTTCTTC.

V and J are TRBV14 and TRBJ2-3; possibly TRBD1 for D (6 bases). V shed 3 bases and J shed 0 bases, with 16 bases lying between them. This CDR3 comprises 17 residues. Germline CDR1 SGHDN, CDR2 FVKESK. The CDR3 is CASSHAYGTHSTDTQYF. The CDR3 coding sequence is TGTGCCAGCAGCCATGCCTACGGGACACACAGCACAGATACGCAGTATTTT. Complete variable domain (other parts from reference TRBV14 and TRBJ2-3): EAGVTQFPSHSVIEKGQTVTLRCDPISGHDNLYWYRRVMGKEIKFLLHFVKESKQDESGMPNNRFLAERTGGTYSTLKVQPAELEDSGVYFCASSHAYGTHSTDTQYFGPGTRLTVL.

This chain joins TRBV7-2 and TRBJ1-3, with a weak D call TRBD1 (6 bases). Trimming cost V 4 bases and J 2 bases, with 15 bases left between them. The CDR3 is 16 amino acids. CDR1 and CDR2 from the germline V gene are SGHTA and FQGNSA. Here the CDR3 reads CASSSTTTGAGNTIYF. The CDR3 coding sequence is TGTGCCAGCAGCTCAACGACGACAGGCGCTGGAAACACCATATATTTT.

This clone was seen a handful of times. The V call is TRBV4-3, the J call TRBJ1-2; 7 bases fit TRBD1. The CDR3 has 16 amino acids. V shed 3 bases, J shed 2 bases, and the junction held 9 bases outside the gene matches. Germline assignment: CDR1 LGHNA and CDR2 YSLEER. The CDR3, as DNA: TGCGCCAGCAGCCATTTAACTTCGGACAGGAACTATGGCTACACCTTC. Protein product: CASSHLTSDRNYGYTF.

This clone was seen a few times. This chain uses TRBV25-1 with TRBJ2-5; 11 nucleotides align to TRBD2. Trimming removed 6 bases from V and 1 base from J; junction bases left unmatched: 7. Per the germline V gene, CDR1 is MGHDK and CDR2 is SYGVNS. The CDR3 spans 16 residues. The DNA for the CDR3 is TGTGCCAGCAGGCCCGGGACTAGCGGCCGCCAAGAGACCCAGTACTTC. Translation: CASRPGTSGRQETQYF.

The chain is built from TRBV19 and TRBJ2-4; TRBD1 matches at 11 bases. CDR1 LNHDA and CDR2 SQIVND come from the germline V gene (reference sequence). The CDR3 runs 16 residues. J gave up 3 bases and V 6 bases, and 7 bases lay outside the gene matches. Here the CDR3 reads CASSTRDRGGKNIQYF. As DNA, the CDR3 is TGTGCCAGTAGCACCCGGGACAGGGGGGGCAAAAACATTCAGTACTTC. Variable domain in full (rest from reference TRBV19 and TRBJ2-4): DGGITQSPKYLFRKEGQNVTLSCEQNLNHDAMYWYRQDPGQGLRLIYYSQIVNDFQKGDIAEGYSVSREKKESFPLTVTSAQKNPTAFYLCASSTRDRGGKNIQYFGAGTRLSVL.

The rearrangement uses TRBV7-3 and TRBJ2-5; 10 bases fit TRBD2. Germline V CDR1 and CDR2: SGHTA, FQGTGA. The CDR3 extends over 15 amino acids. The V segment lost 8 bases and the J segment 2 bases; nucleotides outside the gene matches: 8. The CDR3: CASGLSGRVQETQYF. DNA for the CDR3: TGTGCCAGCGGGTTAAGCGGGAGGGTTCAAGAGACCCAGTACTTC. The variable domain in full, completed from reference TRBV7-3 and TRBJ2-5, reads GAGVSQTPSNKVTEKGKYVELRCDPISGHTALYWYRQSLGQGPEFLIYFQGTGAADDSGLPNDRFFAVRPEGSVSTLKIQRTERGDSAVYLCASGLSGRVQETQYFGPGTRLLVL.

To note about this clone: In the same sample, other DNA sequences code for this CDR3. This chain uses TRBV7-2 with TRBJ1-5, with D unclear. CDR3 length equals 13 residues. Trimming pared 2 bases from V and 4 bases from J, leaving 6 bases between. Germline V gene sequence: CDR1 SGHTA, CDR2 FQGNSA. The CDR3, as DNA: TGTGCCAGCAGCTTAACGGGGAATCAGCCCCAGCATTTT. This translates into CASSLTGNQPQHF.

The rearrangement links TRBV10-3 to TRBJ1-1, with TRBD1 matching 8 bases. Germline CDR1 is ENHRY and CDR2 is SYGVKD. The CDR3 runs to 15 residues. V dropped 4 bases and J dropped 0; count of bases not matched to a gene: 4. DNA for the CDR3: TGTGCCATCAGTGCGGACAGGGCCATGAACACTGAAGCTTTCTTT. It yields the protein CAISADRAMNTEAFF.

The table lists this clone with many counts. This chain links TRBV4-3 with TRBJ2-7, with 9 nucleotides matching TRBD1. V was pared by 1 base and J by 2 bases, with 3 bases of the junction left unmatched. Per germline, CDR1 LGHNA and CDR2 YSLEER. CDR3 size: 15 residues. The CDR3 DNA reads TGCGCCAGCAGCCAAGTGACAGGGGGTACCTACGAGCAGTACTTC. Its protein is CASSQVTGGTYEQYF.

This clone was detected only a few times. The chain combines TRBV7-8 with TRBJ1-5; 9 nucleotides line up with TRBD1. Germline loops: CDR1 SGHVS, CDR2 FQNEAQ. The length of the CDR3 is 18 residues. V shed 3 bases, J shed 3 bases, and the junction held 12 bases outside the gene matches. CDR3 in amino acids: CASSLRAAGTGPNQPQHF. The DNA of the CDR3 is TGTGCCAGCAGCTTGAGGGCAGCCGGGACAGGGCCCAATCAGCCCCAGCATTTT.

This clone was observed a handful of times. The J gene is TRBJ2-4, the V gene TRBV27; 10 bases align to TRBD2. The germline V gene encodes CDR1 MNHEY and CDR2 SMNVEV (reference sequence). With V trimmed by 4 bases and J by 5 bases, 8 bases remained unmatched. There are 16 residues in the CDR3. CDR3 region: CASSSFLAGVENIQYF. For the CDR3, the DNA is TGTGCCAGCAGTTCTTTCCTAGCGGGAGTTGAAAACATTCAGTACTTC.

The chain joins TRBV5-4 to TRBJ1-2; D not certain. This CDR3 has 13 residues. Trimming took 4 bases from V and 7 from J, leaving 14 bases between them. The germline CDR1 and CDR2 sequences are SGHNT and YYREEE (reference sequence). The CDR3 here is CASSQDPGSGYTF. CDR3 coding DNA: TGTGCCAGCAGCCAAGATCCTGGGAGTGGCTACACCTTC.

This clone was counted only a few times. The V and J genes are TRBV7-2 and TRBJ2-1; D is perhaps TRBD2 (6 bases). V was shortened by 2 bases and J by 4 bases, with 12 bases between the two germline ends. Per the germline V gene, CDR1 is SGHTA and CDR2 is FQGNSA. The CDR3 is made up of 15 amino acids. The CDR3 reads CASSLRASDYNEQFF. Here the CDR3 DNA reads TGTGCCAGCAGCTTAAGGGCTAGCGATTACAATGAGCAGTTCTTC.